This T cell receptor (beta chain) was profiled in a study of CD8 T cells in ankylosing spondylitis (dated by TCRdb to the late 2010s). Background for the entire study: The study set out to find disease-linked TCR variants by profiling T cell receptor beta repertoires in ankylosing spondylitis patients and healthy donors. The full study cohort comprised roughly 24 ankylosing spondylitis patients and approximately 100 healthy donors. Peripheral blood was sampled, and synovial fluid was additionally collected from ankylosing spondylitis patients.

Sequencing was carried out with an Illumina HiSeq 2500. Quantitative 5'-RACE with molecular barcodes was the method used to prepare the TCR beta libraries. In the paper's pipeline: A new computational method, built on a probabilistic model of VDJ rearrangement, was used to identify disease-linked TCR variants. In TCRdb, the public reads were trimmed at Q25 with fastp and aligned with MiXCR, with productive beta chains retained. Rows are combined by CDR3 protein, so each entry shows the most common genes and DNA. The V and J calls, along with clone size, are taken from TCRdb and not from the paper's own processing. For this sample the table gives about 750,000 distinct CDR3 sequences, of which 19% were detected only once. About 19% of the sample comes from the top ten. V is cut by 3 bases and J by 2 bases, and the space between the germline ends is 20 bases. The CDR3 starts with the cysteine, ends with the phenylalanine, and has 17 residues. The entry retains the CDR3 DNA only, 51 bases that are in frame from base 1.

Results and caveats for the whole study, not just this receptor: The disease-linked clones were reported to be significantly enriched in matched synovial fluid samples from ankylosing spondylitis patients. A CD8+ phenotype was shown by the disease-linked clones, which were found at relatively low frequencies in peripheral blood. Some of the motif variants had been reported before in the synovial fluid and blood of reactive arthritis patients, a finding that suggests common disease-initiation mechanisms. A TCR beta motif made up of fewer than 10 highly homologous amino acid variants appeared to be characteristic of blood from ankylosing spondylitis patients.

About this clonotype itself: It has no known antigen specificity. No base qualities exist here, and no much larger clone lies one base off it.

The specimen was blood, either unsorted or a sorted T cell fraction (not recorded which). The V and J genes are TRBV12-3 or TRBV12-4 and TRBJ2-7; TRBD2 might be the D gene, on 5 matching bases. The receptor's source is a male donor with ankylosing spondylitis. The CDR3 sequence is CASSFDSLDSRPYEQYF. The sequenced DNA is TGTGCCAGCAGTTTTGATAGTCTGGACTCCCGGCCCTACGAGCAGTACTTC.